This is a list of T cell receptor beta chains from one sample in a study of regulatory T cells in long-lasting Graves disease. Using its own MiXCR run on the multiplex PCR reads, TCRdb lists one record per CDR3 protein. This table has 500,000 to 700,000 distinct CDR3 sequences, about 30% appearing once. The sample here was peripheral blood mononuclear cells (PBMCs), taken when the disease was refractory, from a patient treated with antithyroid drugs. Receptors originate from a female donor with Graves disease. CDR3s include the opening cysteine and the closing phenylalanine or tryptophan. D genes are given only for firm matches. The listing skips clone size in some rows; elsewhere it reads once, few, many or a size class.

cdr3_aa cdr3_nt d_call v_call clone_size j_call
CSVGTDRVSRGYEKLFF TGCAGCGTTGGTACGGACAGGGTCTCACGAGGCTATGAAAAACTGTTTTTT TRBD1 TRBV29-1 . TRBJ1-4
CASREQGTGDTEAFF TGTGCCAGCAGGGAACAGGGGACGGGGGACACTGAAGCTTTCTTT TRBD1 TRBV12-3/TRBV12-4 . TRBJ1-1
CASSIGGRDQPQHF TGTGCCAGCAGTATCGGGGGGCGCGATCAGCCCCAGCATTTT . TRBV6-2/TRBV6-3 many TRBJ1-5
CASSILRTVTEAFF TGTGCCAGTAGTATCCTCCGGACAGTTACTGAAGCTTTCTTT . TRBV19 . TRBJ1-1
CASSSNRGGGSQPQHF TGTGCCAGCAGCTCCAATCGTGGAGGGGGCTCCCAGCCCCAGCATTTT TRBD1 TRBV7-2 few TRBJ1-5
CASTPGGEQYF TGTGCCAGCACACCGGGAGGAGAGCAGTACTTC TRBD2 TRBV12-3/TRBV12-4 few TRBJ2-7
CASSPAGTPNYGYTF TGTGCCAGCAGCCCTGCCGGGACACCGAATTATGGCTACACCTTC . TRBV11-1 many TRBJ1-2
CASSHKTGFYSPLHF TGTGCCAGCAGCCACAAGACAGGTTTTTATTCACCCCTCCACTTT . TRBV7-9 . TRBJ1-6
CASSTYSGRETQYF TGTGCCAGCAGCACTTATAGCGGGAGAGAGACCCAGTACTTC TRBD2 TRBV6-1 . TRBJ2-5
CASRGTSGETQYF TGTGCCAGCAGGGGGACTAGCGGAGAGACCCAGTACTTC TRBD2 TRBV12-3/TRBV12-4 . TRBJ2-5
CAWSALPGTPSTSYNEQFF TGTGCCTGGAGTGCCCTCCCGGGGACACCTTCAACCTCCTACAATGAGCAGTTCTTC . TRBV30 few TRBJ2-1
CASSPAQGGYGYTF TGTGCCAGTAGTCCCGCCCAGGGCGGGTATGGCTACACCTTC . TRBV19 . TRBJ1-2
CASSNRGREDGYTF TGTGCCAGCAGCAATAGGGGGCGGGAGGATGGCTACACCTTC TRBD1 TRBV7-2 . TRBJ1-2